Listed here are 32 T cell receptor beta chains from one sample, sequenced in a study of CD8 T cells in ankylosing spondylitis. General study findings and limits: A TCR beta motif of under ten highly homologous variants seemed to mark ankylosing spondylitis blood.

Their antigens are not known. TCRdb re-analysed the 5' RACE reads in MiXCR, keeping a single row per CDR3 protein. The sample lists about 800,000 distinct CDR3 sequences, 12% seen once, with roughly 0.51% in the top ten. The sequencing sample was made of blood, either unsorted or a sorted T cell fraction (not recorded which). The receptor source for this set is a male donor with ankylosing spondylitis.

V and J are TRBV6-5 and TRBJ1-3, with D unclear. This CDR3 is 14 amino acids long. Trimming took 1 base from V and 0 from J, leaving 4 bases between them. The germline CDR1 and CDR2 sequences are MNHEY and SVGAGI. CDR3 nucleotide sequence: TGTGCCAGCAGTTACTGGGGCTCTGGAAACACCATATATTTT. It is translated as CASSYWGSGNTIYF.

This clonotype was recorded many times. V gene TRBV29-1 combines with J gene TRBJ2-5, with D possibly matching TRBD2 (6 bases). Germline CDR1 is SQVTM and CDR2 is ANQGSEA. Trimming removed 7 bases at V and 3 bases at J, with 18 bases between. This CDR3 is 14 amino acids long. The CDR3 nucleotides are TGCAGCGCCACCCGATTTACGGGGGAAGAGACCCAGTACTTC. It translates to CSATRFTGEETQYF.

This clonotype was detected only a few times. The chain employs TRBV9 and TRBJ2-3, with 8 nucleotides matching TRBD2. The CDR3 spans 15 residues. The ends lost 1 base at V and 5 bases at J; junction bases unmatched: 6. Germline V gene data show CDR1 as SGDLS and CDR2 as YYNGEE. CDR3 in amino acids: CASSVSGGRGDTQYF. DNA for the CDR3: TGTGCCAGCAGCGTAAGCGGGGGCCGAGGAGATACGCAGTATTTT.

The CDR3 reads CASSSTTLWGNYYEQYF. DNA for the CDR3: TGTGCCAGCAGTTCAACCACGTTATGGGGGAACTACTACGAGCAGTACTTC. The chain is built from TRBV28 and TRBJ2-7; D assignment may be TRBD1 or TRBD2 (5 bases each). V lost 4 bases, J lost 3 bases, and 22 bases lay in between. The CDR3 runs to 17 residues. Germline V gene data show CDR1 as MDHEN and CDR2 as SYDVKM.

V is TRBV7-2 and J is TRBJ1-5; D is unclear. Trimming took 2 bases from V and 2 from J, leaving 7 bases between them. Germline assignment: CDR1 SGHTA and CDR2 FQGNSA. The CDR3 has 14 amino acids. The CDR3 spells CASSLIWGNQPQHF. The CDR3 bases are TGTGCCAGCAGCTTAATCTGGGGCAATCAGCCCCAGCATTTT.

J is TRBJ2-1 and V is TRBV11-2; TRBD2 aligns across 13 bases. The germline V gene has CDR1 SGHAT and CDR2 FQNNGV. CDR3 length: 20 residues. With 3 bases clipped from V and 3 bases from J, the junction kept 14 bases outside the gene matches. The CDR3 reads CASSFRLLAGGPRGYNEQFF. The DNA for the CDR3 is TGTGCCAGCAGCTTTAGATTACTAGCGGGAGGGCCAAGGGGCTACAATGAGCAGTTCTTC.

The rearrangement joins TRBV12-3 or TRBV12-4 to TRBJ1-5; D might be TRBD1 (5 bases). V gave up 1 base and J gave up 9 bases, with 16 bases separating them. The CDR3 covers 15 residues. CDR3 sequence reads: CASSLVVQGLGPQHF. The CDR3 DNA is TGTGCCAGCAGTTTAGTAGTTCAGGGTCTAGGGCCCCAGCATTTT.

This clonotype was picked up a small number of times. The chain employs TRBV5-1 and TRBJ2-1; D is undetermined. Trimming cost V 4 bases and J 7 bases, with 12 bases left between them. Germline V lookup: CDR1 SGHRS, CDR2 YFSETQ. The CDR3 totals 13 residues. The CDR3, as DNA: TGCGCCAGCAGCCCGGGCCCCGCAAATGAGCAGTTCTTC. As protein: CASSPGPANEQFF.

Many counts were recorded for this clonotype. The chain uses TRBV29-1 and TRBJ1-5; TRBD1 might be the D (6 bases). Trimming shortened V by 4 bases and J by 3 bases, and 13 bases separated the two germline ends. In germline, CDR1 is SQVTM, CDR2 ANQGSEA. The CDR3 has 14 amino acids. The CDR3 reads CSVGPGDLNQPQHF. The DNA for the CDR3 is TGCAGCGTTGGACCAGGGGATCTCAATCAGCCCCAGCATTTT.

This clonotype was detected only a few times. V usage is TRBV20-1 and J usage is TRBJ2-5; D is perhaps TRBD1 (6 bases). The CDR3 loop spans 14 amino acids. Germline assignment: CDR1 DFQATT and CDR2 SNEGSKA (reference sequence). The ends were cut back, 7 bases at V and 5 bases at J, with 20 bases in the middle. The CDR3 bases are TGCAGTGGGGAGAAACAGGGAATTATGGAGACCCAGTACTTC. Translation: CSGEKQGIMETQYF.

This clonotype was recorded many times. The chain combines TRBV20-1 with TRBJ2-2; 8 bases match TRBD1. Germline V gives CDR1 DFQATT, CDR2 SNEGSKA (reference sequence). This CDR3 is 15 amino acids long. Trimming at V came to 2 bases and at J to 7 bases, leaving 9 bases not matched to a gene. The CDR3 region is CSARFTGGIGGELFF. The CDR3 bases are TGCAGTGCTAGATTCACAGGGGGAATAGGCGGGGAGCTGTTTTTT.

The chain is built from TRBV7-8 and TRBJ2-5; D remains ambiguous. In germline, CDR1 is SGHVS, CDR2 FQNEAQ. V was cut by 3 bases and J by 5 bases, with 13 bases left in between. The CDR3 runs 14 residues. The CDR3 protein is CASSFILVRETQYF. CDR3 nucleotides: TGTGCCAGCAGCTTTATTTTGGTGCGGGAGACCCAGTACTTC.

V and J are TRBV7-2 and TRBJ2-1, with a weak D call TRBD2 (5 bases). Trimming shortened V by 1 base and J by 9 bases, and 13 bases separated the two germline ends. There are 14 residues in the CDR3. From germline, CDR1 is SGHTA and CDR2 FQGNSA. CDR3 in DNA: TGTGCCAGCAGCTTAGTGGGCGCGGGCGGTGAGCAGTTCTTC. Amino acid sequence: CASSLVGAGGEQFF.

The chain joins TRBV10-3 to TRBJ1-5; 7 bases match TRBD1. The ends lost 6 bases at V and 2 bases at J; junction bases unmatched: 7. Germline CDR1 ENHRY, CDR2 SYGVKD. The CDR3 contains 15 residues. The CDR3 coding sequence is TGTGCCATCAGCCAGACAGGGCGAGGCAATCAGCCCCAGCATTTT. It translates to CAISQTGRGNQPQHF.

This clonotype was detected ten times or more. This chain joins TRBV9 and TRBJ2-3, with a possible D match to TRBD1 (6 bases). CDR3 length: 15 residues. In germline, CDR1 is SGDLS, CDR2 YYNGEE. Deletions cut 0 bases from V and 3 bases from J, with 11 bases between. The DNA of the CDR3 is TGTGCCAGCAGCGTAGACAGGGCCGGGACAGATACGCAGTATTTT. Protein sequence: CASSVDRAGTDTQYF.

In this sample, this clonotype turned up many times. The V call is TRBV29-1, the J call TRBJ2-2; D not resolved. Trimming took 6 bases from V and 3 from J, leaving 8 bases between them. Germline V gene lookup returns CDR1 SQVTM and CDR2 ANQGSEA. CDR3 length: 12 amino acids. CDR3 nucleotides: TGCAGCGTCTGGGTTCACACCGGGGAGCTGTTTTTT. It specifies CSVWVHTGELFF.

This clonotype was detected a few times. The CDR3 nucleotides read TGCGCCAGCAGCCCCCTAGGGGGCGGAAATGAGCAGTTCTTC. Amino acids: CASSPLGGGNEQFF. The V and J genes are TRBV5-1 and TRBJ2-1; 7 positions agree with TRBD1. The CDR3 runs 14 residues. V shed 4 bases, J shed 7 bases, and the junction held 8 bases outside the gene matches. CDR1 is SGHRS and CDR2 is YFSETQ in the germline V gene. Full variable domain (outside the CDR3, taken from reference TRBV5-1 and TRBJ2-1): KAGVTQTPRYLIKTRGQQVTLSCSPISGHRSVSWYQQTPGQGLQFLFEYFSETQRNKGNFPGRFSGRQFSNSRSEMNVSTLELGDSALYLCASSPLGGGNEQFFGPGTRLTVL.

V is TRBV6-2 or TRBV6-3 and J is TRBJ1-2; D is unclear. Germline CDR1 MNHEY, CDR2 SVGEGT. Trimming shortened V by 10 bases and J by 7 bases, and 19 bases separated the two germline ends. The CDR3 runs 13 residues. Written as DNA, the CDR3 is TGTGCCAACCTCTATGATGCCCATTTTGGCTACACCTTC. Translation gives CANLYDAHFGYTF.

The V call is TRBV5-1, the J call TRBJ2-7; 9 bases map to TRBD1. Trimming cost V 4 bases and J 2 bases; bases outside gene matches: 10. This CDR3 has 16 residues. CDR1 SGHRS and CDR2 YFSETQ come from the germline V gene. CDR3 sequence reads: CASSRGQGPIPYEQYF. DNA of the CDR3: TGCGCCAGCAGCCGGGGACAGGGTCCCATCCCCTACGAGCAGTACTTC.

This clonotype was seen many times. The chain couples TRBV6-5 to TRBJ1-5, with TRBD1 matching over 7 bases. J was trimmed by 1 base and V by 0 bases; bases with no gene match: 0. This CDR3 has 15 amino acids. CDR1 is MNHEY and CDR2 is SVGAGI in the germline V gene. CDR3 sequence: CASSYSGQSNQPQHF. Here the CDR3 DNA reads TGTGCCAGCAGTTACTCGGGACAGAGCAATCAGCCCCAGCATTTT.

In this sample, this clonotype turned up many times. This chain links TRBV20-1 with TRBJ1-1; tentative D call: TRBD1 (5 bases). The V gene's germline CDR1 is DFQATT and CDR2 SNEGSKA (reference sequence). The V end was cut by 3 bases, the J end by 1 base, with 9 bases between. The CDR3 runs 13 residues. The DNA of the CDR3 is TGCAGTGCTAGGAGGGGAGGGAACACTGAAGCTTTCTTT. This codes for CSARRGGNTEAFF.

The chain has TRBV19 and TRBJ1-1, with 7 bases identical to TRBD1. The germline V gene has CDR1 LNHDA and CDR2 SQIVND (reference sequence). The CDR3 spans 15 residues. V lost 3 bases and J lost 0; bases outside the gene matches: 4. The CDR3, as DNA: TGTGCCAGTAGTATTTCCGGGACAGTGAACACTGAAGCTTTCTTT. It codes for CASSISGTVNTEAFF. Together with reference TRBV19 and TRBJ1-1, the CDR3 gives the full variable domain: DGGITQSPKYLFRKEGQNVTLSCEQNLNHDAMYWYRQDPGQGLRLIYYSQIVNDFQKGDIAEGYSVSREKKESFPLTVTSAQKNPTAFYLCASSISGTVNTEAFFGQGTRLTVV.

This chain uses TRBV5-1 with TRBJ1-1; possible D gene TRBD1, 6 bases. This CDR3 is 14 amino acids long. The germline gives CDR1 SGHRS, CDR2 YFSETQ. Trimming shortened V by 3 bases and J by 0 bases, and 9 bases separated the two germline ends. CDR3 region: CASSSDSLNTEAFF. The CDR3 coding sequence is TGCGCCAGCAGCTCGGACAGCCTGAACACTGAAGCTTTCTTT.

This clonotype is a singleton in its sample. The chain uses TRBV5-1 and TRBJ2-7; TRBD2 aligns across 7 bases. V lost 0 bases, J lost 2 bases, and 5 bases stayed unmatched. Germline CDR1 is SGHRS and CDR2 is YFSETQ. The CDR3 spans 15 residues. The CDR3 loop is CASSLVASGAYEQYF. In DNA, the CDR3 is TGCGCCAGCAGCTTGGTGGCTAGCGGAGCCTACGAGCAGTACTTC. Using reference TRBV5-1 and TRBJ2-7 for the parts outside the CDR3, the full variable domain is KAGVTQTPRYLIKTRGQQVTLSCSPISGHRSVSWYQQTPGQGLQFLFEYFSETQRNKGNFPGRFSGRQFSNSRSEMNVSTLELGDSALYLCASSLVASGAYEQYFGPGTRLTVT.

This clonotype was recorded at least ten times. V gene TRBV20-1 combines with J gene TRBJ1-2, with 12 bases that match TRBD1. Germline loops: CDR1 DFQATT, CDR2 SNEGSKA (reference sequence). This CDR3 is built from 17 residues. V dropped 5 bases and J dropped 3; count of bases not matched to a gene: 13. CDR3 DNA sequence: TGCAGTGCTCTCGACCCCGGGACAGGGGGCGCAGACTATGGCTACACCTTC. This translates into CSALDPGTGGADYGYTF.

The chain uses TRBV5-4 and TRBJ2-5; D is possibly TRBD2 (6 bases). The ends were cut back, 3 bases at V and 4 bases at J, with 10 bases in the middle. The CDR3 is 13 residues long. Germline CDR1 is SGHNT and CDR2 is YYREEE (reference sequence). The CDR3 region is CASSWDFGETQYF. Written as DNA, the CDR3 is TGTGCCAGCAGCTGGGACTTTGGAGAGACCCAGTACTTC.

This clonotype has just a few counts. V usage is TRBV6-2 or TRBV6-3 and J usage is TRBJ2-7; 8 bases fit TRBD2. V dropped 2 bases and J dropped 0; count of bases not matched to a gene: 3. The CDR3 spans 15 residues. From germline, CDR1 is MNHEY and CDR2 SVGEGT. The CDR3 here is CASSYREGFSYEQYF. CDR3 bases: TGTGCCAGCAGTTACCGGGAGGGCTTCTCCTACGAGCAGTACTTC.

A few counts support this clonotype. The V gene is TRBV20-1, the J gene TRBJ2-3, with unresolved D. The germline gives CDR1 DFQATT, CDR2 SNEGSKA (reference sequence). V was trimmed by 3 bases and J by 0 bases, leaving 13 bases between them. The CDR3 runs to 15 residues. Here the CDR3 DNA reads TGCAGTGCTAGGGCCCAGTCCGCTAGCACAGATACGCAGTATTTT. Protein sequence: CSARAQSASTDTQYF.

This clonotype was seen only a few times. The chain uses TRBV7-2 and TRBJ1-2; tentative D call: TRBD1 (5 bases). CDR1 is SGHTA, CDR2 FQGNSA, per germline. This CDR3 has 15 residues. V lost 2 bases to trimming and J lost 6 bases, with 16 bases between them. The DNA for the CDR3 is TGTGCCAGCAGCTTAATCTTGGGGACGGTGGATGGCTACACCTTC. Translation: CASSLILGTVDGYTF.

This clonotype was found many times. The V gene is TRBV20-1, the J gene TRBJ2-4; 9 bases agree with TRBD1. The V segment lost 8 bases and the J segment 5 bases; nucleotides outside the gene matches: 13. Per the germline V gene, CDR1 is DFQATT and CDR2 is SNEGSKA (reference sequence). CDR3 length: 15 residues. CDR3 residues: CSFPPTGGTQNIQYF. The DNA of the CDR3 is TGCAGTTTCCCCCCGACAGGGGGGACCCAAAACATTCAGTACTTC.

The genes are TRBV24-1 and TRBJ2-1; tentative D call: TRBD2 (5 bases). CDR1 KGHDR and CDR2 SFDVKD come from the germline V gene. V lost 3 bases and J 8 bases, leaving 10 bases between the germline ends. The CDR3 contains 13 residues. This CDR3 reads CATSDKAGDEQFF. The CDR3 coding sequence is TGTGCCACCAGTGATAAAGCCGGGGATGAGCAGTTCTTC.

The chain links TRBV12-3 or TRBV12-4 to TRBJ2-3; 11 nucleotides agree with TRBD2. The CDR3 is 17 amino acids. Germline trimming cut 2 bases from V and 6 bases from J; bases unmatched to any gene: 10. In DNA, the CDR3 is TGTGCCAGCAGTTTAAGGCGACTAGCGGGGAAGGGGGATACGCAGTATTTT. Amino acid sequence: CASSLRRLAGKGDTQYF.